One sample yielded the 8 T cell receptor beta chains listed below, sequenced in a study of control samples from healthy donors and cancer patients. TCRdb's table, derived via immunoSEQ multiplex PCR, lists solely in-frame clones and lacks some. The sample lists around 13,000 clones; approximately 93% were seen once. Sequencing was carried out using PBMCs. Receptors were obtained from a man older than 75 with lung cancer.

This chain joins TRBV19 and TRBJ1-1; D is undetermined. Germline V CDR1 and CDR2: LNHDA, SQIVND (reference sequence). This CDR3 contains 13 residues. V dropped 4 bases and J dropped 3 bases, with 9 bases sitting between them. CDR3 sequence (DNA): TGTGCCAGTAGTACCTGGTCCCACACTGAAGCTTTCTTT. As protein: CASSTWSHTEAFF.

The chain is built from TRBV5-4 and TRBJ1-6; 9 bases map to TRBD1. The V and J ends lost 3 bases and 5 bases, in that order; junction bases with no gene match: 6. In germline, CDR1 is SGHNT, CDR2 YYREEE (reference sequence). This CDR3 has 16 residues. CDR3: CASSWGTGRDNSPLHF. The CDR3 nucleotides are TGTGCCAGCAGCTGGGGGACAGGGCGCGATAATTCACCCCTCCACTTT. The complete variable domain, with remaining parts taken from reference TRBV5-4 and TRBJ1-6, reads ETGVTQSPTHLIKTRGQQVTLRCSSQSGHNTVSWYQQALGQGPQFIFQYYREEENGRGNFPPRFSGLQFPNYSSELNVNALELDDSALYLCASSWGTGRDNSPLHFGNGTRLTVT.

The chain links TRBV11-3 to TRBJ2-1; TRBD1 matches 9 bases. Losses at the gene ends were 5 bases for V and 5 bases for J; bases not matched to a gene: 1. Germline loops: CDR1 SGHNT, CDR2 YENEEA. The CDR3 spans 13 residues. CDR3 region: CASSRTGDNEQFF. The CDR3 nucleotides read TGTGCCAGCAGCCGGACAGGGGACAATGAGCAGTTCTTC.

This rearrangement joins TRBV5-4 to TRBJ2-3; 15 bases map to TRBD2. The junction had 3 bases not matched to a gene; V was cut back by 4 bases and J by 3 bases. The CDR3 consists of 16 residues. Germline loops: CDR1 SGHNT, CDR2 YYREEE (reference sequence). CDR3 protein: CASSPGLAGGTDTQYF. Here the CDR3 DNA reads TGTGCCAGCAGCCCCGGACTAGCGGGGGGGACAGATACGCAGTATTTT.

The genes are TRBV4-2 and TRBJ2-3; D is ambiguous. The germline CDR1 and CDR2 sequences are LGHNA and YNFKEQ. The CDR3 loop spans 13 amino acids. Trimming removed 2 bases from V and 4 bases from J, with 7 bases in between. This CDR3 reads CASSQQMADTQYF. The CDR3, as DNA: TGTGCCAGCAGCCAACAAATGGCAGATACGCAGTATTTT.

The chain is built from TRBV18 and TRBJ1-2, with D perhaps TRBD1 (6 bases). The CDR3 is 15 residues long. V gave up 1 base and J gave up 4 bases, with 13 bases separating them. Germline V gene data show CDR1 as KGHSH and CDR2 as LQKENI. CDR3 loop: CASSPRGQEVYGYTF. Here the CDR3 DNA reads TGTGCCAGCTCACCACGGGGACAAGAAGTCTATGGCTACACCTTC.

V and J are TRBV5-5 and TRBJ1-2; TRBD1 is a possible D gene (6 bases). Per the germline V gene, CDR1 is SGHKS and CDR2 is YYEKEE (reference sequence). The CDR3 runs to 14 residues. Trimming removed 3 bases from V and 11 bases from J, with 20 bases in between. The CDR3 here is CASSSAPRGPSYTF. CDR3 nucleotide sequence: TGTGCCAGCAGCTCCGCTCCCAGGGGACCGAGTTACACCTTC.

The chain recombines TRBV6-2 or TRBV6-3 with TRBJ2-5; 7 bases are a match to TRBD1. The V gene's germline CDR1 is MNHEY and CDR2 SVGEGT. Losses at the gene ends were 6 bases for V and 3 bases for J; bases not matched to a gene: 1. This CDR3 spans 12 amino acids. Here the CDR3 DNA reads TGTGCCAGCAGCCAGGGGGAAGAGACCCAGTACTTC. This encodes CASSQGEETQYF.